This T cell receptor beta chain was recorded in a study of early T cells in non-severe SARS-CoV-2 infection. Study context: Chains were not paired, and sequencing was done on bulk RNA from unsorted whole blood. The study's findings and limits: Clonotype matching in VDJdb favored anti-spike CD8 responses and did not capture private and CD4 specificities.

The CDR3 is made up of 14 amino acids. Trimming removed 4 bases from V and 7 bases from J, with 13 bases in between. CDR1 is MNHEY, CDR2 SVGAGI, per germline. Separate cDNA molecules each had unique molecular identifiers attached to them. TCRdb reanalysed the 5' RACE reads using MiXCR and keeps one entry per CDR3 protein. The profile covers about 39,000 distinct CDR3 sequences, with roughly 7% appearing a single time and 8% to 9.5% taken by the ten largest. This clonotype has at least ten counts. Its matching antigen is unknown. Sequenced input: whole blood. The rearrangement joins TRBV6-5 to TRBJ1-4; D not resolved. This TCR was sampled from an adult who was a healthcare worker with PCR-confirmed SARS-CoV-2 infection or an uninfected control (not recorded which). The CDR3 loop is CASSFGILSEKLFF. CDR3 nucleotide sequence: TGTGCCAGCAGTTTTGGGATCCTGAGTGAAAAACTGTTTTTT.